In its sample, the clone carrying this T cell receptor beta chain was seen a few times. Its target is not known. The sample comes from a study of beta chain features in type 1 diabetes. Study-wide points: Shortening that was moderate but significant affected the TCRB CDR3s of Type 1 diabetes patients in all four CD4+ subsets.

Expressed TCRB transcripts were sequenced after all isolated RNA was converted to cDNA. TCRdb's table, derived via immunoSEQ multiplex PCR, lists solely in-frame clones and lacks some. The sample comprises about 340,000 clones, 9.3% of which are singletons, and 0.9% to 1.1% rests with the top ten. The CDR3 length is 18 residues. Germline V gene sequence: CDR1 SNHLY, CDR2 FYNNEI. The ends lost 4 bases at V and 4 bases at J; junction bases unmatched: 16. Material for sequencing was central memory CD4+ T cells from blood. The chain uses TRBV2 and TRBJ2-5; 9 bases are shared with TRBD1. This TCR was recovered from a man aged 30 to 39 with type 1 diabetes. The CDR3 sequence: CASSGQNTGQGGGETQYF. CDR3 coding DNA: TGTGCCAGCAGTGGGCAGAATACGGGACAGGGAGGCGGAGAGACCCAGTACTTC.